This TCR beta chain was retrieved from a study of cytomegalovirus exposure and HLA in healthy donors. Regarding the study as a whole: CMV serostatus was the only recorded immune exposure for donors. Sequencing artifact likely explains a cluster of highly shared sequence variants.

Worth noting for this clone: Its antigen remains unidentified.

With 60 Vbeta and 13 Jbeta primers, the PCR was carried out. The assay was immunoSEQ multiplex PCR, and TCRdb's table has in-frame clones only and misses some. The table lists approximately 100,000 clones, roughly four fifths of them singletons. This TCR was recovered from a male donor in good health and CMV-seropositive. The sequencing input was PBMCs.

The CDR3 loop reads CAISDGRDGYTF. The CDR3 nucleotides are TGTGCCATCAGTGATGGCAGGGATGGCTACACCTTC. The genes are TRBV10-3 and TRBJ1-2; a weak D match, TRBD1 (5 bases). Germline V gives CDR1 ENHRY, CDR2 SYGVKD. The CDR3 has 12 residues. V was clipped by 3 bases and J by 6 bases, with 8 bases between them.